The T cell receptor beta chain under discussion was sequenced for a study of T cell repertoires in cytomegalovirus infection. Study summary: Selection of CMV epitopes for the study included recently identified HLA-C-restricted and well-studied HLA-B-restricted ones. Overall study findings and caveats: Summed public TCR beta family frequency identified CMV carriers bearing the relevant HLA. HLA-C-restricted CMV-specific TCR beta clonotypes were dominant in the ex vivo response.

TCRdb analysed the reads with MiXCR anew, one entry per CDR3 protein. Here the sample spans some 800,000 distinct CDR3 sequences, about 29% being singletons. The CDR3 has 15 residues. V was pared by 6 bases and J by 7 bases, with 11 bases of the junction left unmatched. In germline, CDR1 is SEHNR, CDR2 FQNEAQ (reference sequence). On this clonotype: Its specificity is unknown.

Sequenced here: cultured CD8+ T cells from PBMCs, sampled from culture after CMV antigen stimulation. The V and J genes are TRBV7-9 and TRBJ1-2; 10 nucleotides align to TRBD1. This TCR was recovered from a human donor in good health (CMV status not recorded). Some clones in this sample may be carry-over from other donors' samples. CDR3 protein: CASSHDRGQKGGYTF. CDR3 bases: TGTGCCAGCAGTCATGACAGGGGGCAGAAAGGTGGCTACACCTTC.